A selection of T cell receptor beta chains follows, all from one sample in a study of control samples from healthy donors and cancer patients. Only in-frame clones appear in the TCRdb table, and some are missing; sequencing was by immunoSEQ multiplex PCR. Altogether some 140,000 clones are present, roughly 94% being singletons, with the ten largest covering 4.5% to 6%. The sequenced sample consisted of blood. All receptors come from a man aged 40-50 years in good health. CDR3s include the opening cysteine and the closing phenylalanine or tryptophan. The order of the fields is clone size, V gene, D gene, J gene, CDR3 DNA, CDR3 protein. A D gene is named only where the DNA matches it firmly. Clone size, where shown, is once, few, many, or a class for clones that have expanded.

once	TRBV7-2	TRBD1	TRBJ2-5	TGTGCCAGCAGCTGGGACCGGGACAGGGTAGGGGAGACCCAGTACTTC	CASSWDRDRVGETQYF
.	TRBV25-1	.	TRBJ1-5	TGTGCCAGCAGTGAATACGGCAATCAGCCCCAGCATTTT	CASSEYGNQPQHF
.	TRBV10-1	.	TRBJ1-3	TGCGCCAGCAGTGTTTCCCTCGTTATCCCTGGAAACACCATATATTTT	CASSVSLVIPGNTIYF
.	TRBV4-1	.	TRBJ1-5	TGCGCCAGCAGCCAAGCGGTTGGTTATCAGCCCCAGCATTTT	CASSQAVGYQPQHF
.	TRBV5-4	TRBD1	TRBJ2-7	TGTGCCACCGGCTGGGGACAGGGGGCTTACGAGCAGTACTTC	CATGWGQGAYEQYF
.	TRBV19	.	TRBJ1-1	TGTGCCAGTAGCCTCGCCACTGAAGCTTTCTTT	CASSLATEAFF
.	TRBV7-8	TRBD1	TRBJ1-1	TGTGCCAGCCGTCACAGGGGACAAAACACTGAAGCTTTCTTT	CASRHRGQNTEAFF
.	TRBV6-5	TRBD1	TRBJ1-1	TGTGCCAGCAGTCGACAGGGCCGACACACTGAAGCTTTCTTT	CASSRQGRHTEAFF
.	TRBV6-5	.	TRBJ1-1	TGTGCCAGCAGTTACGTTTTCGGGACCCCAGGAACCGAAGCTTTCTTT	CASSYVFGTPGTEAFF
.	TRBV5-6	.	TRBJ1-5	TGTGCCAGCAGCGTCGGGAATCAGCCCCAGCATTTT	CASSVGNQPQHF
.	TRBV5-1	.	TRBJ2-7	TGCGCCAGCAGCTTGGCGGCAGGGGACGAGCAGTACTTC	CASSLAAGDEQYF
.	TRBV19	.	TRBJ2-2	TGTGCCAGTAGTATTAGTAGCGCAGGAGGCGACACCGGGGAGCTGTTTTTT	CASSISSAGGDTGELFF
.	TRBV5-8	TRBD2	TRBJ2-5	TGTGCCAGCAGCATACTAGCGCGGGAGACCCAGTACTTC	CASSILARETQYF
.	TRBV9	TRBD1	TRBJ1-2	TGTGCCAGCAGCGCGGGGGACAGGGCCATCCCGCGGGGCTATGGCTACACCTTC	CASSAGDRAIPRGYGYTF
once	TRBV4-1	TRBD1	TRBJ1-5	TGCGCCAGCAGCCAACAGACAGGGGTCAGTACTCAGCCCCAGCATTTT	CASSQQTGVSTQPQHF
.	TRBV28	TRBD1	TRBJ2-7	TGTGCCAGCGGAAACAGGGGCAGCTCCTACGAGCAGTACTTC	CASGNRGSSYEQYF
.	TRBV2	TRBD1	TRBJ1-5	TGTGCCAGCGTATTAGACAGGGGAAGCAATCAGCCCCAGCATTTT	CASVLDRGSNQPQHF
.	TRBV6-5	.	TRBJ2-2	TGTGCCAGCAGTTATCCAACCGGGGAGCTGTTTTTT	CASSYPTGELFF
.	TRBV4-2	TRBD2	TRBJ2-4	TGTGCCAGCAGCCAAACCTCTAGCGGGGCGGACATTCAGTACTTC	CASSQTSSGADIQYF
once	TRBV19	.	TRBJ2-7	TGTGCCAGTAGTATGGGACCCTCCTACGAGCAGTACTTC	CASSMGPSYEQYF
.	TRBV3-1/TRBV3-2	.	TRBJ2-5	TGTGCCAGCAGCCAGTGGACAGACGAGACCCAGTACTTC	CASSQWTDETQYF
.	TRBV5-6	TRBD1	TRBJ2-1	TGTGCCAGCAGCTTTGGACAGGGGACCTACAATGAGCAGTTCTTC	CASSFGQGTYNEQFF
.	TRBV5-4	TRBD1	TRBJ1-1	TGTGCCAGCAGCCTCAGACAGGGCCACACTGAAGCTTTCTTT	CASSLRQGHTEAFF
.	TRBV4-2	.	TRBJ1-5	TGTGCCAGCAGCGGAGGTAGCAATCAGCCCCAGCATTTT	CASSGGSNQPQHF
once	TRBV2	TRBD1	TRBJ1-1	TGTGCCAGCAGTGACCGACAGGGGGGGACTGAAGCTTTCTTT	CASSDRQGGTEAFF
.	TRBV27	.	TRBJ1-1	TGTGCCAGCAGAACAGGTATGAACACTGAAGCTTTCTTT	CASRTGMNTEAFF
.	TRBV12-3/TRBV12-4	.	TRBJ1-2	TGTGCCAGCAGTTTAGGGCAATCGAAAGGCTACACCTTC	CASSLGQSKGYTF
.	TRBV5-6	.	TRBJ2-7	TGTGCCAGCAGCTACGACGACAGGATCGAGCAGTACTTC	CASSYDDRIEQYF
.	TRBV5-6	.	TRBJ2-1	TGTGCCAGCAGCTTGTACATCGGGGGCGCCTACAATGAGCAGTTCTTC	CASSLYIGGAYNEQFF
.	TRBV12-3/TRBV12-4	.	TRBJ1-5	TGTGCCAGCAGTTTAGACCAGGGTCAGCCCCAGCATTTT	CASSLDQGQPQHF
.	TRBV30	.	TRBJ1-3	TGTGCCTGGAGTGTCCCTTTTTCTGGAAACACCATATATTTT	CAWSVPFSGNTIYF
.	TRBV11-2	TRBD1	TRBJ2-7	TGTGCCAGCAGCCTTTTAGGACAGGGGGCCTACGAGCAGTACTTC	CASSLLGQGAYEQYF
.	TRBV27	.	TRBJ1-4	TGTGCCAGCAGTCGGGGGATTAATGAAAAACTGTTTTTT	CASSRGINEKLFF
.	TRBV5-1	.	TRBJ2-3	TGCGCCAGCAGCTTACCCGATACCGGCACAGATACGCAGTATTTT	CASSLPDTGTDTQYF
.	TRBV2	.	TRBJ2-5	TGTGCCAGCAGTGGGGCAGAGACCCAGTACTTC	CASSGAETQYF
.	TRBV5-4	TRBD1	TRBJ1-2	TGTGCCAGCAGCTTGGAGGAGGGGGCTTTGTATGGCTACACCTTC	CASSLEEGALYGYTF
.	TRBV30	.	TRBJ1-2	TGTGCCTGGAGTGTAACCGGGACCTATGGCTACACCTTC	CAWSVTGTYGYTF
.	TRBV5-1	.	TRBJ2-7	TGCGCCAGCAGCTTGACAGGGTCCCACGAGCAGTACTTC	CASSLTGSHEQYF
.	TRBV7-9	TRBD1	TRBJ1-6	TGTGCCAGCAGCCGGGGAGGGGACAGTTCACCCCTCCACTTT	CASSRGGDSSPLHF
.	TRBV2	.	TRBJ1-1	TGTGCCAGCAACAGGGATGGGACTGAAGCTTTCTTT	CASNRDGTEAFF
.	TRBV28	.	TRBJ1-2	TGTGCCAGCAGTCCAACCCGGTTCTATGGCTACACCTTC	CASSPTRFYGYTF
.	TRBV7-8	TRBD2	TRBJ2-7	TGTGCCAGCAGCGGTCGGGGGGGCGAGCAGTACTTC	CASSGRGGEQYF
.	TRBV7-8	.	TRBJ2-3	TGTGCCAGCAGCTTAGCGGGGAGCACAGATACGCAGTATTTT	CASSLAGSTDTQYF
.	TRBV19	.	TRBJ1-1	TGTGCCAGTAGTATCCAGTCGAACACTGAAGCTTTCTTT	CASSIQSNTEAFF
once	TRBV30	.	TRBJ1-4	TGTGCCTGGGGGGAACGACAGAATAATGAAAAACTGTTTTTT	CAWGERQNNEKLFF
.	TRBV28	.	TRBJ1-6	TGTGCCAGCACCTTTACCACGGCGAATTCACCCCTCCACTTT	CASTFTTANSPLHF
.	TRBV27	TRBD2	TRBJ2-3	TGTGCCAGCAGTTCCCGGGGTAGCGGGGGCCCGAAGGGAGATACGCAGTATTTT	CASSSRGSGGPKGDTQYF
.	TRBV19	.	TRBJ2-1	TGTGCCAGTAGTAACCGCGCCAGACATGGGCAGTTCTTC	CASSNRARHGQFF
.	TRBV4-3	.	TRBJ1-6	TGCGCCAGCAGCCAAGACCCCCCTACGACCTATAATTCACCCCTCCACTTT	CASSQDPPTTYNSPLHF